Detailed here is one T cell receptor beta chain. The table lists this clone with a few counts. The antigen it binds to is not known. Within one base of it there is no much larger clone, and no base qualities were kept. This record belongs to a study of beta chain features in type 1 diabetes (dated by TCRdb to 2016 to 2019). Background on the whole study: No differences in mean age, gender distribution, total cell number or subset yield were found between patients and healthy donors. Across all samples, fewer than 110,000,000 sorted cells were examined, and cell number per subset correlated strongly with RNA yield. The study compared the TCRB repertoires of sorted circulating CD4+ T cell subsets in recently diagnosed type 1 diabetes patients with those in matched healthy donors. Naive and central memory subsets were obtained from all 30 or so donors, but regulatory and stem cell-like memory subsets were isolated from only 8 patients and roughly 8 healthy donors.

The full study reports these points: HLA sub-analyses involved small numbers of individuals, so any influence of HLA type on TCRB rearrangement remained unresolved. Naive, central memory and regulatory TCRB repertoires appeared to be more alike among patients than among healthy donors. Type 1 diabetes patients showed a moderate but significant shortening of TCRB CDR3 length in all four CD4+ subsets. Shorter templates might have been favored by PCR, but patient and control samples were amplified and corrected together, so both groups would have been affected equally by any skew. Fewer insertions and more nucleotide deletions at VDJ recombination sites were observed in patients with type 1 diabetes, implying thymic rearrangement abnormalities. Because cDNA was sequenced instead of genomic DNA, activated cells with high expression could be over-represented, although the groups did not differ in activation or CD3 levels.

There are 14 amino acids in the CDR3, from cysteine to phenylalanine inclusive. Solely the CDR3 DNA is kept, with 42 bases framed from the first base. CDR1 and CDR2 are read off the germline V gene as MNHNS and SASEGT. V and J are trimmed by 6 bases and 2 bases, and the gene matches miss 5 bases of the junction. The High Capacity cDNA Reverse Transcription Kit was used to reverse transcribe all of the isolated RNA, meaning that expressed TCRB transcripts were what got sequenced. Deep immunoSEQ sequencing was performed on naive, central memory and regulatory T cell samples, with an average of about 4 million total reads per sample. Sorted cells were lysed in RLT buffer and RNA was extracted with DNase-treated RNeasy Micro or Mini kits, depending on cell number. Each cell subset was processed separately to prevent cross-contamination, with patient and healthy donor samples processed together. Using the immunoSEQ multiplex PCR, TCRB sequences were amplified from cDNA into 87-bp fragments spanning the CDR3 region. The amplicons were sequenced using the Illumina HiSeq platform. On the authors' methods: Synthetic template baselines were used to correct PCR bias computationally, reads within Hamming distance 2 were collapsed, and singletons that could not be merged were discarded. Reads were aligned against IMGT to assign V, D and J genes, CDR3 length and insertions or deletions at six rearrangement sites. Within each subset, clonotype counts were normalized to the number of sorted cells before true diversity and Gini coefficients were calculated with the tcR R package. The overlap coefficient, calculated on TCRB nucleotide sequences, was used to quantify repertoire sharing. Out-of-frame TCRB sequences from naive cells were analyzed to stand in for the pre-selection repertoire. Drawn from immuneACCESS, this table holds only the in-frame rearrangements with V and J called that TCRdb kept. Clones are partly lost; checked studies trace under half to an unresolved V gene and leave the rest unexplained. D and trimming come from the DNA, and the V and J calls and clone size come from that table. The sample table lists fewer than 500,000 clones, around 13% of them with a count of one. In total, the top ten clones hold roughly 0.035% of the sample.

A single peripheral blood draw of approximately 110 mL on average was collected from each donor into heparinised tubes. Naive, central memory, regulatory and stem cell-like memory CD4+ T cells were sorted on a BD FACSAria II using a panel including CD45RO, CCR7, CD25, CD127, CD95 and CD27. Every sorted population had a purity above 95%. PBMCs were isolated immediately by Lymphoprep density gradient centrifugation and stained directly without culture. So that batch effects would be minimized, each experiment stained and sorted samples in pairs, pairing one healthy donor with one patient. The chain employs TRBV6-1 and TRBJ2-3; 7 bases in between match TRBD1. This sequence originates from a man aged 30 to 39 in good health. Sequenced input: naive CD4+ T cells from blood. The cell subset or site tag for this specimen amounts to: true naive CD4+ T cells. DNA sequence: TGTGCCAGCAGCTGGGACAGCCCCACAGATACGCAGTATTTT. It translates to CASSWDSPTDTQYF.